A single sample gave rise to the 26 T cell receptor beta chains below, sequenced in a study of T cells expressing NK-cell markers. For each CDR3 protein, TCRdb gives one entry from its re-call of the 5' RACE reads, without DNA. The sample table sets out around 260,000 distinct CDR3 sequences. The material sequenced was blood T cells: a sorted CD56 or NKG2C T cell subset, CD4+ or CD8+ T cells, or bulk PBMC T cells (not recorded which). The receptors shown here come from a woman between 18 and 70 years old in good health.

The V call is TRBV20-1, the J call TRBJ2-1; without DNA, the TCRdb call of TRBD2 cannot be checked. Germline CDR1 and CDR2: DFQATT and SNEGSKA (reference sequence). The CDR3 runs to 16 residues. CDR3 residues: CSAREAGLAGNDEQFF.

The gene calls are TRBV15 and TRBJ2-3. Per the germline V gene, CDR1 is LNHNV and CDR2 is YYDKDF (reference sequence). The CDR3 sequence is 15 residues long. CDR3: CATSREGPTPDTQYF.

The chain uses TRBV5-1 and TRBJ2-5; TCRdb indicates TRBD1, and absent DNA this call remains unverified. The germline gives CDR1 SGHRS, CDR2 YFSETQ. This CDR3 region has 14 residues. CDR3 protein: CASRSGQGEETQYF. Filled out from reference TRBV5-1 and TRBJ2-5, the complete variable domain reads KAGVTQTPRYLIKTRGQQVTLSCSPISGHRSVSWYQQTPGQGLQFLFEYFSETQRNKGNFPGRFSGRQFSNSRSEMNVSTLELGDSALYLCASRSGQGEETQYFGPGTRLLVL.

V gene TRBV4-3 combines with J gene TRBJ1-5. Germline V lookup: CDR1 LGHNA, CDR2 YSLEER. The CDR3 has 15 amino acids. The CDR3 is CASSQDSQLNQPQHF.

The chain combines TRBV20-1 with TRBJ2-1; TCRdb's D call of TRBD1 is untestable without DNA. This CDR3 comprises 16 residues. Germline V gene lookup returns CDR1 DFQATT and CDR2 SNEGSKA (reference sequence). The CDR3 sequence: CSARDRWAASYNEQFF.

The chain has TRBV30 and TRBJ2-2. Germline V lookup: CDR1 GTSNPN, CDR2 SVGIG (reference sequence). The CDR3 contains 15 residues. The CDR3 spells CAWNRESLNTGELFF.

This sequence joins TRBV20-1 and TRBJ1-2; no DNA is available, so the TRBD1 call from TCRdb remains unchecked. This CDR3 has 13 amino acids. Germline V lookup: CDR1 DFQATT, CDR2 SNEGSKA (reference sequence). The CDR3 sequence: CSARRRDEDGYTF.

This sequence joins TRBV12-3 or TRBV12-4 and TRBJ1-2; TCRdb selects TRBD1, and the lack of DNA leaves this call unchecked. This CDR3 contains 14 residues. CDR3: CASSPPRAFVGYTF.

The V gene is TRBV20-1, the J gene TRBJ1-5; TCRdb indicates TRBD1, and absent DNA this call remains unverified. The germline V gene has CDR1 DFQATT and CDR2 SNEGSKA (reference sequence). This CDR3 has 13 amino acids. The CDR3: CSARGRTGQPQHF.

V gene TRBV6-1 combines with J gene TRBJ2-7; TCRdb's D call of TRBD1 is untestable without DNA. CDR1 and CDR2 (germline): MNHNS, SASEGT. CDR3 length: 15 amino acids. This chain's CDR3 is CASSELRAGNYEQYF.

The chain is built from TRBV7-3 and TRBJ2-6; without DNA, the TCRdb call of TRBD1 cannot be checked. Germline loops: CDR1 SGHTA, CDR2 FQGTGA. The CDR3 runs 16 residues. This chain's CDR3 is CASSFSRGTGANVLTF.

This chain uses TRBV6-1 with TRBJ2-5; TCRdb's assignment of TRBD1 cannot be checked, as there is no DNA. The CDR3 is 14 amino acids. Germline values: CDR1 MNHNS, CDR2 SASEGT. The CDR3 here is CASSQGRSQETQYF.

The V call is TRBV18, the J call TRBJ1-2; TCRdb's D call of TRBD1 is untestable without DNA. Germline loops: CDR1 KGHSH, CDR2 LQKENI. The CDR3 extends over 14 amino acids. The CDR3 here is CASSSNRDNYGYTF.

V is TRBV29-1 and J is TRBJ2-1; no DNA is available, so the TRBD2 call from TCRdb remains unchecked. Per germline, CDR1 SQVTM and CDR2 ANQGSEA. The CDR3 loop spans 14 amino acids. CDR3 region: CSVLGAGDRNEQFF.

The chain carries TRBV7-2 and TRBJ2-7; TCRdb's assignment of TRBD2 cannot be checked, as there is no DNA. Germline-derived CDR1 and CDR2 are SGHTA and FQGNSA. The CDR3 runs 16 residues. This CDR3 is CASSLGSSGSFNEQYF.

The rearrangement uses TRBV7-7 and TRBJ2-5; without DNA, the TCRdb call of TRBD2 cannot be checked. Looked up from germline, CDR1 is SSHAT and CDR2 is FNYEAQ (reference sequence). The CDR3 length is 15 residues. The CDR3 loop reads CASSLAGTSKETQYF.

The gene calls are TRBV6-1 and TRBJ2-7; TCRdb picks TRBD1, but there is no DNA to check that call. In germline, CDR1 is MNHNS, CDR2 SASEGT. The CDR3 spans 14 residues. The CDR3 sequence is CASSPPGLRNEQYF.

The rearrangement links TRBV11-2 to TRBJ2-5; TCRdb's D call, TRBD2, is unchecked because there is no DNA. The CDR3 has 17 amino acids. Per the germline V gene, CDR1 is SGHAT and CDR2 is FQNNGV. The CDR3 here is CASSLDLPSGGEETQYF.

V is TRBV28 and J is TRBJ2-2. In germline, CDR1 is MDHEN, CDR2 SYDVKM. The CDR3 loop spans 12 amino acids. CDR3 residues: CASREIAGELFF.

CDR3 loop: CASSLVGSGRSGTQYF. The chain is built from TRBV7-2 and TRBJ2-3; TCRdb designates TRBD2, a call that cannot be tested without DNA. The CDR3 extends over 16 amino acids. Germline CDR1 is SGHTA and CDR2 is FQGNSA.

The J gene is TRBJ2-1, the V gene TRBV29-1; with no DNA, the TCRdb D assignment of TRBD1 cannot be verified. From germline, CDR1 is SQVTM and CDR2 ANQGSEA. The CDR3 extends over 13 amino acids. The CDR3 is CSVGTGFYNEQFF.

This chain uses TRBV5-1 with TRBJ2-5; TCRdb designates TRBD2, a call that cannot be tested without DNA. Germline CDR1 SGHRS, CDR2 YFSETQ. The CDR3 consists of 15 residues. The CDR3 here is CASSLGTSGLETQYF.

This chain uses TRBV6-5 with TRBJ1-5; TCRdb's D gene call, TRBD1, goes unchecked for lack of DNA. The CDR3 loop spans 15 amino acids. Germline V gives CDR1 MNHEY, CDR2 SVGAGI. This CDR3 reads CASSFRDRSNQPQHF.

The chain uses TRBV12-2 and TRBJ1-1; TCRdb proposes TRBD1, but this gene call is untestable without DNA. TRBV12-2 is tagged as a pseudogene. The CDR3 consists of 16 residues. This chain's CDR3 is CASRLGPPGMNTEAFF.

V and J are TRBV20-1 and TRBJ2-5; TCRdb gives TRBD1 as the D gene, but with no DNA this cannot be confirmed. This CDR3 has 14 amino acids. The V gene's germline CDR1 is DFQATT and CDR2 SNEGSKA (reference sequence). The CDR3 loop is CSARSQGFQETQYF.

This rearrangement joins TRBV20-1 to TRBJ2-7; the TCRdb D gene call, TRBD1, has no DNA to confirm it. CDR1 and CDR2 (germline): DFQATT, SNEGSKA (reference sequence). The CDR3 is 13 residues long. CDR3 sequence: CSASTGGIYEQYF.